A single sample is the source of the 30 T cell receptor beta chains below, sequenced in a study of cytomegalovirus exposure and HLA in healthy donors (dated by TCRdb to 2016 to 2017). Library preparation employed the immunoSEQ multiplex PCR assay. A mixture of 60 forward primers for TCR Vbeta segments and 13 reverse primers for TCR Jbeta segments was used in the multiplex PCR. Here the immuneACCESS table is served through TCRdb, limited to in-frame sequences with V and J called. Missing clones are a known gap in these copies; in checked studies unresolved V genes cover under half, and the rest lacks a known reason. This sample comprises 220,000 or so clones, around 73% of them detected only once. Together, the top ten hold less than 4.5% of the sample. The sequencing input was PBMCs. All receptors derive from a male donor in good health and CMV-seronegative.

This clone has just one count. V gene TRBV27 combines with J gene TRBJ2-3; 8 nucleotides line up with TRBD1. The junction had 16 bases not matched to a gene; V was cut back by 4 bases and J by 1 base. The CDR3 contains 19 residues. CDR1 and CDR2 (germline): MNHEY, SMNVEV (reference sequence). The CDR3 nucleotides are TGTGCCAGCAGTTCCATACCTAGGACAGGGAGGATCCGCACAGATACGCAGTATTTT. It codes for CASSSIPRTGRIRTDTQYF.

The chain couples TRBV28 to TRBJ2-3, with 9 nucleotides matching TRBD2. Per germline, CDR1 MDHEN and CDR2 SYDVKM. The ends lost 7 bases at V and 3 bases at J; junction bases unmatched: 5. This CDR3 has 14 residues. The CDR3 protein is CASTLAGITDTQYF. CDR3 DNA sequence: TGTGCCAGCACTCTAGCGGGAATAACAGATACGCAGTATTTT.

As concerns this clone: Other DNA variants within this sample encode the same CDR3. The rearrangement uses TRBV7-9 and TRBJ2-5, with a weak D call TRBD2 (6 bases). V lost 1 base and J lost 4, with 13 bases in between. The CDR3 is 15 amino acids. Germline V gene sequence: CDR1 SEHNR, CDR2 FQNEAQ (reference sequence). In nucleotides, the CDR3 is TGTGCCAGCAGCTTAGTTGTGGGGGGACGAGAGACCCAGTACTTC. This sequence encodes CASSLVVGGRETQYF.

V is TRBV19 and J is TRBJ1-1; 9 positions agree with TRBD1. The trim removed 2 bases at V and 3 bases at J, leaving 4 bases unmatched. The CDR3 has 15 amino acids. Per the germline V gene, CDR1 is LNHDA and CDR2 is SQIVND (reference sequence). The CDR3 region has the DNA TGTGCCAGTAGTATAAACGGACAGGGGTACACTGAAGCTTTCTTT. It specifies CASSINGQGYTEAFF.

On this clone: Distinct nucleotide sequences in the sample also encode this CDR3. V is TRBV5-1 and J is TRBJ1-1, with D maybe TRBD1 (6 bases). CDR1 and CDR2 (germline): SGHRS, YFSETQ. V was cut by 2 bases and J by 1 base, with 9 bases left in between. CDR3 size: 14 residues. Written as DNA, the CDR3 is TGCGCCAGCAGCTTAGGGGGGGCGAACACTGAAGCTTTCTTT. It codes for CASSLGGANTEAFF. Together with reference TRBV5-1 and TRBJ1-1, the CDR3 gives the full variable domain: KAGVTQTPRYLIKTRGQQVTLSCSPISGHRSVSWYQQTPGQGLQFLFEYFSETQRNKGNFPGRFSGRQFSNSRSEMNVSTLELGDSALYLCASSLGGANTEAFFGQGTRLTVV.

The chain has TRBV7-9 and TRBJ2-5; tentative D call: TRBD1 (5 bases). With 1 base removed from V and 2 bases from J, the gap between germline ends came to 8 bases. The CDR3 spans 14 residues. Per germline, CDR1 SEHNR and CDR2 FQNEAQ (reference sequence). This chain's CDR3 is CASSLGAGQETQYF. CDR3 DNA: TGTGCCAGCAGCTTAGGGGCAGGGCAAGAGACCCAGTACTTC. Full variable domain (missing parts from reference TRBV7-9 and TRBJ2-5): DTGVSQNPRHKITKRGQNVTFRCDPISEHNRLYWYRQTLGQGPEFLTYFQNEAQLEKSRLLSDRFSAERPKGSFSTLEIQRTEQGDSAMYLCASSLGAGQETQYFGPGTRLLVL.

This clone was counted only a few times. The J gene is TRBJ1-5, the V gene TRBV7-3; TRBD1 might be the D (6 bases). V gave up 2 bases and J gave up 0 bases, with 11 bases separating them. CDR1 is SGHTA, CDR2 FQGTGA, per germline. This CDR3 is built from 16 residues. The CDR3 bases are TGTGCCAGCAGCTTAGCACCAGGGGATAGCAATCAGCCCCAGCATTTT. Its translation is CASSLAPGDSNQPQHF. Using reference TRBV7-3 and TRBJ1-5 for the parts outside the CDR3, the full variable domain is GAGVSQTPSNKVTEKGKYVELRCDPISGHTALYWYRQSLGQGPEFLIYFQGTGAADDSGLPNDRFFAVRPEGSVSTLKIQRTERGDSAVYLCASSLAPGDSNQPQHFGDGTRLSIL.

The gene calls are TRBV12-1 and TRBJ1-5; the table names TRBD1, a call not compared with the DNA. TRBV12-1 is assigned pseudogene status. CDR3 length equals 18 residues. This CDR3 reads CASSPPGQGLHSNQPQHF. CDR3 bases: TGTGCCAGCAGCCCTCCGGGACAGGGCCTCCATAGCAATCAGCCCCAGCATTTT.

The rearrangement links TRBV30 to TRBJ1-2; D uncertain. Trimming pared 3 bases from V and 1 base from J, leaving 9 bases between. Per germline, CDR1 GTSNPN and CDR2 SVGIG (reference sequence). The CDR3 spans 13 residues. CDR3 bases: TGTGCCTGGAGCTGGCAGGTTAACTATGGCTACACCTTC. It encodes CAWSWQVNYGYTF.

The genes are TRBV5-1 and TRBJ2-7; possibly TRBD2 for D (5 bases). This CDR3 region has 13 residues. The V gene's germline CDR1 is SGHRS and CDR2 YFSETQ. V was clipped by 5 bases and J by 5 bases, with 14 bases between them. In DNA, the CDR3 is TGCGCCAGCAGGGCCCCCGGGGAACACGAGCAGTACTTC. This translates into CASRAPGEHEQYF.

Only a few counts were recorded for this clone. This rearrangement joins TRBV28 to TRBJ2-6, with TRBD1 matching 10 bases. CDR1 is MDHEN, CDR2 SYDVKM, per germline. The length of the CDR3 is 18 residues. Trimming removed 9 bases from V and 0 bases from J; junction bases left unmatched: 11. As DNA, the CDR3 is TGTGCCAGTTCCCTGCTTGGGACAGGGGACTCTGGGGCCAACGTCCTGACTTTC. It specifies CASSLLGTGDSGANVLTF. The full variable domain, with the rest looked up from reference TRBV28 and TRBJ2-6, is DVKVTQSSRYLVKRTGEKVFLECVQDMDHENMFWYRQDPGLGLRLIYFSYDVKMKEKGDIPEGYSVSREKKERFSLILESASTNQTSMYLCASSLLGTGDSGANVLTFGAGSRLTVL.

CDR3 DNA: TGTGCCATCAGTGAAGAAGCGGGAGGGTCCTACGAGCAGTACTTC. Translation: CAISEEAGGSYEQYF. This chain links TRBV10-3 with TRBJ2-7, with 10 bases fitting TRBD2. V dropped 3 bases and J dropped 1; count of bases not matched to a gene: 3. This CDR3 has 15 residues. The germline CDR1 and CDR2 sequences are ENHRY and SYGVKD.

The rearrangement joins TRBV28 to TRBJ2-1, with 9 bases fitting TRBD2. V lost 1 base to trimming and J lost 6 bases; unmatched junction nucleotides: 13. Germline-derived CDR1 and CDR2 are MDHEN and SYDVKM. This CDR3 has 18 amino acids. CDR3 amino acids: CASSLSGGLGTSLNEQFF. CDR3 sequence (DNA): TGTGCCAGCAGTTTATCGGGGGGCCTCGGGACTAGCCTCAATGAGCAGTTCTTC.

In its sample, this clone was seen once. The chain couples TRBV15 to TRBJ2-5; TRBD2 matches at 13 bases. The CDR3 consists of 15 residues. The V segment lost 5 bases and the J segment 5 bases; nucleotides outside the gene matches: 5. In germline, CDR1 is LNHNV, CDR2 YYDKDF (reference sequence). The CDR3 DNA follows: TGTGCCACCAGCGGAAGACTAGCGGGAGGTGAGACCCAGTACTTC. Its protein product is CATSGRLAGGETQYF.

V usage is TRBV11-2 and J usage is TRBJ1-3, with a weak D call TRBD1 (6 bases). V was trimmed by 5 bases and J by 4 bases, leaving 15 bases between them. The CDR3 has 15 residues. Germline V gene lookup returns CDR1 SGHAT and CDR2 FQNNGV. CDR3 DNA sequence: TGTGCCAGCAGCCAACGGACAGTAGCGGGAAACACCATATATTTT. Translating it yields CASSQRTVAGNTIYF.

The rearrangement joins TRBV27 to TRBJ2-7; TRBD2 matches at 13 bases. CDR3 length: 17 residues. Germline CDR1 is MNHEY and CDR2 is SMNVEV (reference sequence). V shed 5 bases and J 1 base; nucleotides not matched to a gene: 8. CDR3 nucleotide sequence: TGTGCCAGCAGTCACGGGACTAGCGGGGATCTATCCTACGAGCAGTACTTC. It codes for CASSHGTSGDLSYEQYF.

CDR3 bases: TGTGCCAGCAGGACAGGGGGTTGGTACGAGCAGTACTTC. It encodes CASRTGGWYEQYF. The rearrangement uses TRBV27 and TRBJ2-7, with 9 bases matching TRBD1. V shed 6 bases, J shed 4 bases, and the junction held 4 bases outside the gene matches. The CDR3 loop spans 13 amino acids. Per the germline V gene, CDR1 is MNHEY and CDR2 is SMNVEV (reference sequence).

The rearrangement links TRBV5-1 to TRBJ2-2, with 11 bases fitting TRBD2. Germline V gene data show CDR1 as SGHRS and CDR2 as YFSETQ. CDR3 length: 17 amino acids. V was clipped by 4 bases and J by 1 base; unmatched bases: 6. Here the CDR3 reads CASSGGLAGMNTGELFF. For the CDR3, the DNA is TGCGCCAGCAGCGGCGGACTAGCGGGTATGAACACCGGGGAGCTGTTTTTT.

This CDR3 reads CATSSGSSYNEQFF. CDR3 DNA sequence: TGCGCCACTTCTAGCGGGAGTTCCTACAATGAGCAGTTCTTC. This rearrangement joins TRBV4-1 to TRBJ2-1; TRBD2 matches at 10 bases. V dropped 10 bases and J dropped 1; count of bases not matched to a gene: 4. Germline values: CDR1 MGHRA, CDR2 YSYEKL. CDR3 length equals 14 residues.

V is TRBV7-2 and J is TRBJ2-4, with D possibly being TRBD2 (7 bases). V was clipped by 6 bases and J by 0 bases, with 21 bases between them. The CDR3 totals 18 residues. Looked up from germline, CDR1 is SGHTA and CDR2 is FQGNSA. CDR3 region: CASSRSNGGLLAKNIQYF. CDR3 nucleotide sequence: TGTGCCAGCAGTCGTAGCAACGGGGGGCTACTAGCCAAAAACATTCAGTACTTC.

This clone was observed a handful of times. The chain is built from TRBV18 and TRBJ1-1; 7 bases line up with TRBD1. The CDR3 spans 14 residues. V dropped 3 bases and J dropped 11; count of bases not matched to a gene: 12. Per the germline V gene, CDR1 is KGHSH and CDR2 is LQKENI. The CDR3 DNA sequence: TGTGCCAGCTCACCTACAGGGGATTCGATGGGCGCTTTCTTT. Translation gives CASSPTGDSMGAFF.

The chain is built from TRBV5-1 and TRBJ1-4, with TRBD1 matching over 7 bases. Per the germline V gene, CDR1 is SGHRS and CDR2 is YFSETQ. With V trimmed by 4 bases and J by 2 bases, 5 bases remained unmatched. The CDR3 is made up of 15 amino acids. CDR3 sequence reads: CASSGTGATNEKLFF. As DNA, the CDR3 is TGCGCCAGCAGCGGAACAGGGGCCACTAATGAAAAACTGTTTTTT.

The CDR3 reads CASSPEIGRTANYGYTF. CDR3 DNA: TGTGCCAGCAGCCCCGAAATTGGGCGGACAGCTAACTATGGCTACACCTTC. The J gene is TRBJ1-2, the V gene TRBV9; D is perhaps TRBD1 (6 bases). V lost 4 bases and J 0 bases, leaving 19 bases between the germline ends. CDR3 length equals 17 residues. Germline CDR1 SGDLS, CDR2 YYNGEE. Filled out from reference TRBV9 and TRBJ1-2, the complete variable domain reads DSGVTQTPKHLITATGQRVTLRCSPRSGDLSVYWYQQSLDQGLQFLIQYYNGEERAKGNILERFSAQQFPDLHSELNLSSLELGDSALYFCASSPEIGRTANYGYTFGSGTRLTVV.

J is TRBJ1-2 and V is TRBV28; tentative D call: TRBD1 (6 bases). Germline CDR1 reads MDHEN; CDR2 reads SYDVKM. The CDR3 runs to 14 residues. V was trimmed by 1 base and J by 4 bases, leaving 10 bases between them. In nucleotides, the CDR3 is TGTGCCAGCAGTTTATCAGGGGTGGGCTATGGCTACACCTTC. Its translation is CASSLSGVGYGYTF.

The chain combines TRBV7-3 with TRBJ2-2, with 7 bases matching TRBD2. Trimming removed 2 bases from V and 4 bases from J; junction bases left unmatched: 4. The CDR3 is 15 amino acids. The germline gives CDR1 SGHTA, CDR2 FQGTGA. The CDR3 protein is CASSLVSGGTGELFF. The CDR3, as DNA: TGTGCCAGCAGCTTAGTTTCGGGGGGCACCGGGGAGCTGTTTTTT.

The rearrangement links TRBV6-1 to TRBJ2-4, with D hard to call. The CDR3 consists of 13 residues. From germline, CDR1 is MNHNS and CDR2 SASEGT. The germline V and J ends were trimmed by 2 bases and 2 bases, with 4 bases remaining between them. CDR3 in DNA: TGTGCCAGCAGTGAAAACTCCAAAAACATTCAGTACTTC. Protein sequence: CASSENSKNIQYF.

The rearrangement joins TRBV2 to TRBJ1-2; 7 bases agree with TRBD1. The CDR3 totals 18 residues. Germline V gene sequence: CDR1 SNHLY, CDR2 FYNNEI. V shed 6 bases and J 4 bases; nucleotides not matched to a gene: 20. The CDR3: CASSVDLTDPQGGYGYTF. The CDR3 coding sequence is TGTGCCAGCAGCGTTGACTTGACTGACCCCCAGGGGGGCTATGGCTACACCTTC.

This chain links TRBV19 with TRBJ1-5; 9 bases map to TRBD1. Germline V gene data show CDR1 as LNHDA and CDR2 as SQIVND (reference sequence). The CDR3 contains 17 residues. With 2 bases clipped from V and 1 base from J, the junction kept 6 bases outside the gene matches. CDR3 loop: CASSIWAGQGSNQPQHF. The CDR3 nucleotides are TGTGCCAGTAGTATATGGGCAGGACAGGGGAGCAATCAGCCCCAGCATTTT.

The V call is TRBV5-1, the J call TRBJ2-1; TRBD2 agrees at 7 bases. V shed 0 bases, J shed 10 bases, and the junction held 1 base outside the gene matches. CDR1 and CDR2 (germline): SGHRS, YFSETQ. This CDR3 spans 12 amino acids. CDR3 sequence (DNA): TGCGCCAGCAGCTTGGGGCGGGAGGAGCAGTTCTTC. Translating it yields CASSLGREEQFF.

The CDR3, as DNA: TGTGCCAGCAGCAAAGGATCGCGAAACTATGGCTACACCTTC. This sequence encodes CASSKGSRNYGYTF. The rearrangement uses TRBV21-1 and TRBJ1-2. TRBV21-1 constitutes a pseudogene. CDR3 length: 14 amino acids.